The text below deals with one T cell receptor beta chain. These data originate in a study of cytomegalovirus exposure and HLA in healthy donors. The germline gives CDR1 SGHVS, CDR2 FQNEAQ. The CDR3 runs 15 residues. Trimming pared 1 base from V and 5 bases from J, leaving 14 bases between. Repertoires were generated with immunoSEQ multiplex PCR, while TCRdb's copy carries only in-frame clones and drops some. The table records roughly 130,000 clones, almost 85% of them present only once. This chain connects TRBV7-8 to TRBJ1-2; D remains ambiguous. The source material was PBMCs. The receptor was isolated from a woman aged 30 to 39 in good health and CMV-seronegative. The CDR3 region has the DNA TGTGCCAGCAGCTTAGAAGAGGAAAGTGCATATGGCTACACCTTC. This codes for CASSLEEESAYGYTF.